The 20 T cell receptor beta chains in this list originate from one sample, sequenced in a study of neurological immune-mediated disorders. TCRdb ran MiXCR on the 5' RACE reads and lists one entry per CDR3 protein. The sample lists tens of thousands of distinct CDR3 sequences, 10% occurring once. The sample taken for sequencing was PBMCs. The receptors shown here come from a woman aged 55-69 years with HTLV-1-associated myelopathy (HAM/TSP).

This clonotype was detected ten times or more. The rearrangement joins TRBV20-1 to TRBJ2-3; TRBD2 matches at 10 bases. Germline V lookup: CDR1 DFQATT, CDR2 SNEGSKA (reference sequence). Trimming removed 4 bases from V and 4 bases from J; junction bases left unmatched: 5. The CDR3 consists of 14 residues. DNA for the CDR3: TGCAGTGCTAAACCGGGACTAGCGTCAGATACGCAGTATTTT. It encodes CSAKPGLASDTQYF.

This clonotype was seen many times. The chain combines TRBV30 with TRBJ1-5; TRBD1 is a possible D gene (6 bases). Germline V gives CDR1 GTSNPN, CDR2 SVGIG (reference sequence). V was clipped by 3 bases and J by 2 bases, with 11 bases between them. The CDR3 is 14 amino acids. DNA of the CDR3: TGTGCCTGGAGCCAACAGGGCGGCAATCAGCCCCAGCATTTT. Protein: CAWSQQGGNQPQHF. Full variable domain (rest looked up from reference TRBV30 and TRBJ1-5): SQTIHQWPATLVQPVGSPLSLECTVEGTSNPNLYWYRQAAGRGLQLLFYSVGIGQISSEVPQNLSASRPQDRQFILSSKKLLLSDSGFYLCAWSQQGGNQPQHFGDGTRLSIL.

This clonotype has ten or more counts. This chain uses TRBV20-1 with TRBJ2-5; 9 positions match TRBD1. Germline loops: CDR1 DFQATT, CDR2 SNEGSKA (reference sequence). The CDR3 extends over 15 amino acids. V shed 6 bases, J shed 3 bases, and the junction held 11 bases outside the gene matches. Here the CDR3 reads CSADLQGAPEETQYF. DNA for the CDR3: TGCAGTGCCGACCTACAGGGGGCGCCAGAAGAGACCCAGTACTTC.

This clonotype has ten or more counts. The J gene is TRBJ2-5, the V gene TRBV20-1; 10 nucleotides match TRBD2. This CDR3 contains 12 residues. The ends lost 8 bases at V and 5 bases at J; junction bases unmatched: 5. The germline V gene encodes CDR1 DFQATT and CDR2 SNEGSKA (reference sequence). As DNA, the CDR3 is TGCAGTACCGCGGGACTAGCGGAGACCCAGTACTTC. Translation gives CSTAGLAETQYF.

This clonotype was found many times. The J gene is TRBJ2-1, the V gene TRBV4-1, with 14 bases identical to TRBD2. Per germline, CDR1 MGHRA and CDR2 YSYEKL. J gave up 0 bases and V 4 bases, and 8 bases lay outside the gene matches. CDR3 length: 19 amino acids. The CDR3 sequence is CASSRGLAGAKSSYNEQFF. The CDR3 bases are TGCGCCAGCAGCCGGGGACTAGCGGGGGCAAAAAGCTCCTACAATGAGCAGTTCTTC.

This clonotype has a count of ten or more. The chain carries TRBV25-1 and TRBJ2-2, with D possibly TRBD1 on 5 matching bases. V lost 5 bases, J lost 1 base, and 8 bases lay in between. The CDR3 spans 14 residues. Germline CDR1 is MGHDK and CDR2 is SYGVNS. CDR3 sequence: CASSTGQNTGELFF. DNA for the CDR3: TGTGCCAGCAGTACCGGACAGAACACCGGGGAGCTGTTTTTT.

The chain combines TRBV20-1 with TRBJ2-7; TRBD2 might be the D (6 bases). V lost 6 bases and J 6 bases, leaving 24 bases between the germline ends. The CDR3 extends over 15 amino acids. Germline V gene lookup returns CDR1 DFQATT and CDR2 SNEGSKA (reference sequence). CDR3 sequence: CSASPQGPTGSEQYF. The CDR3 DNA follows: TGCAGTGCAAGCCCCCAAGGGCCAACCGGGAGCGAGCAGTACTTC.

This clonotype came up many times. This rearrangement joins TRBV20-1 to TRBJ1-1; D not resolved. V lost 4 bases, J lost 3 bases, and 12 bases lay in between. The CDR3 totals 13 residues. Germline-derived CDR1 and CDR2 are DFQATT and SNEGSKA (reference sequence). CDR3 residues: CSATARRDTEAFF. The CDR3 DNA reads TGCAGTGCTACTGCACGGAGGGACACTGAAGCTTTCTTT.

The rearrangement joins TRBV9 to TRBJ2-2; no definite D call. The germline V and J ends were trimmed by 5 bases and 1 base, with 12 bases remaining between them. Germline assignment: CDR1 SGDLS and CDR2 YYNGEE. The CDR3 runs 15 residues. DNA of the CDR3: TGTGCCAGCAGTCGCATGGACGAGAACACCGGGGAGCTGTTTTTT. The encoded protein is CASSRMDENTGELFF.

This clonotype was counted ten times or more. V is TRBV5-1 and J is TRBJ1-6; 7 nucleotides line up with TRBD1. V trimming: 4 bases; J trimming: 5 bases; junction bases outside the gene matches: 9. The CDR3 consists of 16 residues. Germline V lookup: CDR1 SGHRS, CDR2 YFSETQ. DNA of the CDR3: TGCGCCAGCAGCCCAGACGGGACAGAGAATAATTCACCCCTCCACTTT. The encoded protein is CASSPDGTENNSPLHF.

This clonotype was counted at least ten times. The chain combines TRBV29-1 with TRBJ2-2; maybe TRBD2 (5 bases). CDR1 is SQVTM and CDR2 is ANQGSEA in the germline V gene. Trimming took off 6 bases at V and 4 bases at J, with 6 bases between the two ends. This CDR3 has 11 amino acids. CDR3 residues: CSVEGTGELFF. DNA of the CDR3: TGCAGCGTCGAGGGCACCGGGGAGCTGTTTTTT.

This clonotype was observed at least ten times. The V call is TRBV20-1, the J call TRBJ2-5; TRBD1 agrees at 9 bases. Trimming took 3 bases from V and 4 from J; bases not matched to a gene: 9. This CDR3 has 15 residues. Germline values: CDR1 DFQATT, CDR2 SNEGSKA (reference sequence). As DNA, the CDR3 is TGCAGTGCTAGTGGCGGGACAGGGCAGGGAGAGACCCAGTACTTC. The encoded protein is CSASGGTGQGETQYF.

This sequence joins TRBV5-1 and TRBJ2-3; D gene unclear. The CDR3 is 15 residues long. Germline V gene lookup returns CDR1 SGHRS and CDR2 YFSETQ. V lost 1 base to trimming and J lost 2 bases, with 11 bases between them. CDR3 sequence: CASSLFDSLTDTQYF. The CDR3 nucleotides are TGCGCCAGCAGCTTGTTTGACTCCCTCACAGATACGCAGTATTTT.

This clonotype was counted many times. CDR3: CASSPVSGEQYF. CDR3 in DNA: TGCGCCAGCAGCCCCGTCAGCGGAGAGCAGTACTTC. The V gene is TRBV5-1, the J gene TRBJ2-7, with D tentatively TRBD2 (5 bases). Trimming removed 4 bases from V and 7 bases from J, with 12 bases in between. The CDR3 has 12 residues. The germline V gene encodes CDR1 SGHRS and CDR2 YFSETQ.

This clonotype was detected ten times or more. This chain joins TRBV6-6 and TRBJ1-3; possibly TRBD1 for D (6 bases). V was pared by 4 bases and J by 5 bases, with 15 bases between. Germline V gene sequence: CDR1 MNHNY, CDR2 SVGAGI (reference sequence). The CDR3 contains 15 residues. The CDR3: CASSSGGPYRNTIYF. In DNA form, the CDR3 reads TGTGCCAGCAGTTCTGGGGGGCCTTATAGAAACACCATATATTTT.

This clonotype has a count of ten or more. The V gene is TRBV10-3, the J gene TRBJ2-1, with 8 bases matching TRBD2. Germline-derived CDR1 and CDR2 are ENHRY and SYGVKD. The CDR3 loop spans 15 amino acids. With V trimmed by 6 bases and J by 8 bases, 12 bases remained unmatched. CDR3 sequence (DNA): TGTGCCATCAGCCCCGTCGGGGGGGGGGCCTATGAGCAGTTCTTC. Residues: CAISPVGGGAYEQFF.

This clonotype was found many times. V and J are TRBV11-2 and TRBJ2-2, with D tentatively TRBD1 (5 bases). Looked up from germline, CDR1 is SGHAT and CDR2 is FQNNGV. V shed 0 bases and J shed 3 bases, with 5 bases lying between them. This CDR3 spans 14 amino acids. Here the CDR3 DNA reads TGTGCCAGCAGCTTAGAAGGGGACACCGGGGAGCTGTTTTTT. It codes for CASSLEGDTGELFF.

This clonotype came up many times. V usage is TRBV5-1 and J usage is TRBJ2-1, with TRBD2 as a possible D gene (5 bases). V shed 2 bases and J shed 3 bases, with 9 bases lying between them. There are 14 residues in the CDR3. Germline assignment: CDR1 SGHRS and CDR2 YFSETQ. CDR3 sequence: CASSLEGVYNEQFF. CDR3 in DNA: TGCGCCAGCAGCTTAGAGGGTGTCTACAATGAGCAGTTCTTC.

Many counts were recorded for this clonotype. V usage is TRBV20-1 and J usage is TRBJ1-2, with 8 bases fitting TRBD1. Germline V gives CDR1 DFQATT, CDR2 SNEGSKA (reference sequence). This CDR3 has 12 residues. With 4 bases clipped from V and 6 bases from J, the junction kept 4 bases outside the gene matches. The CDR3 spells CSAMQGADGYTF. The CDR3 nucleotides are TGCAGTGCTATGCAGGGGGCCGATGGCTACACCTTC.

This clonotype was recorded at least ten times. The CDR3 sequence: CASSPGGGEQYF. CDR3 sequence (DNA): TGTGCCAGCAGCCCCGGCGGGGGCGAGCAGTACTTC. The genes are TRBV9 and TRBJ2-7; 7 bases are a match to TRBD2. Looked up from germline, CDR1 is SGDLS and CDR2 is YYNGEE. The CDR3 is made up of 12 amino acids. The J segment lost 6 bases and the V segment lost 4 bases, leaving 4 bases of the junction unmatched. The variable domain in full, completed from reference TRBV9 and TRBJ2-7, reads DSGVTQTPKHLITATGQRVTLRCSPRSGDLSVYWYQQSLDQGLQFLIQYYNGEERAKGNILERFSAQQFPDLHSELNLSSLELGDSALYFCASSPGGGEQYFGPGTRLTVT.